This TCR beta chain was identified during a study of blood T cell repertoires in COVID-19. About the study: Acute-phase and convalescent COVID-19 samples originated in the United States, Italy and Spain.

The germline V gene has CDR1 SGHVS and CDR2 FNYEAQ. The CDR3 runs to 14 residues. V was pared by 1 base and J by 7 bases, with 14 bases between. Under the authors' procedure: Amplification with reference gene primers provided the estimates of nucleated cell counts. TCRdb keeps only in-frame clones here, not all; method: immunoSEQ multiplex PCR. The V and J calls and the clone size are those of that table, but D and trimming were determined from the DNA. In the table there are under 35,000 clones, over 70% of which are singletons. The sample comprised peripheral blood. The rearrangement links TRBV7-6 to TRBJ2-7, with D perhaps TRBD2 (6 bases). This clonotype was sampled from a man aged 60 to 69 with active COVID-19. The DNA for the CDR3 is TGTGCCAGCAGCTTAGTTGCGGGGCGGCTGGAGCAGTACTTC. Its translation is CASSLVAGRLEQYF.